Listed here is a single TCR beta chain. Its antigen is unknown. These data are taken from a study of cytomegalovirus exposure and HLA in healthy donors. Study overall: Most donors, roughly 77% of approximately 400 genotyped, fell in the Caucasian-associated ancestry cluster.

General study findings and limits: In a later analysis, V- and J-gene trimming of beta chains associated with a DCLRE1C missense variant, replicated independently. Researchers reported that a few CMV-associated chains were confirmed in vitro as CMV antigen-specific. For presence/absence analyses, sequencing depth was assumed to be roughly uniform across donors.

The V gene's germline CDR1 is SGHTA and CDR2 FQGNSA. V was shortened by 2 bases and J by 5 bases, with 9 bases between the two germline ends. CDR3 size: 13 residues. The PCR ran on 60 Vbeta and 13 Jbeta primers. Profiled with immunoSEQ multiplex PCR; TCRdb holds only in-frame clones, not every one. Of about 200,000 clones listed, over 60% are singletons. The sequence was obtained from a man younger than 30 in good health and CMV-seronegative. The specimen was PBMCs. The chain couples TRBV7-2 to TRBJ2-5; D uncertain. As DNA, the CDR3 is TGTGCCAGCAGCTTACAGCGTAGGGAGACCCAGTACTTC. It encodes CASSLQRRETQYF.